Each of the 17 T cell receptor beta chains below was sequenced from the same sample in a study of cytomegalovirus exposure and HLA in healthy donors. Use of 60 Vbeta and 13 Jbeta primers characterized the PCR. Some clones are missing from TCRdb's copy, which holds only in-frame ones; the method was immunoSEQ multiplex PCR. The sample contains some 150,000 clones, roughly 73% of which appear only once. The source material was PBMCs. Every receptor here comes from a female donor in good health and CMV-seronegative.

This clone was detected a few times. The chain links TRBV19 to TRBJ1-1; D is perhaps TRBD1 (6 bases). The germline gives CDR1 LNHDA, CDR2 SQIVND (reference sequence). Deletions cut 10 bases from V and 3 bases from J, with 15 bases between. The CDR3 has 13 amino acids. In nucleotides, the CDR3 is TGTGCCACCGCTCCGGACAGAGACACTGAAGCTTTCTTT. Residues: CATAPDRDTEAFF.

The rearrangement joins TRBV19 to TRBJ1-2; 12 nucleotides agree with TRBD1. V shed 5 bases and J 5 bases; nucleotides not matched to a gene: 12. The length of the CDR3 is 17 residues. CDR1 is LNHDA and CDR2 is SQIVND in the germline V gene (reference sequence). Here the CDR3 reads CASSFLPGTGGEYGYTF. CDR3 sequence (DNA): TGTGCCAGTAGTTTTTTGCCCGGGACAGGGGGCGAGTATGGCTACACCTTC.

The chain recombines TRBV9 with TRBJ2-5, with 12 bases lining up with TRBD2. CDR1 SGDLS and CDR2 YYNGEE come from the germline V gene. V lost 4 bases and J lost 1; bases outside the gene matches: 2. This CDR3 has 15 residues. CDR3 sequence reads: CASSSGLAGQETQYF. The CDR3 nucleotides read TGTGCCAGCAGCTCGGGACTAGCGGGCCAAGAGACCCAGTACTTC.

This chain connects TRBV29-1 to TRBJ1-2; 8 bases are shared with TRBD1. V trimming: 7 bases; J trimming: 5 bases; junction bases outside the gene matches: 12. The CDR3 sequence is 14 residues long. Germline V lookup: CDR1 SQVTM, CDR2 ANQGSEA. CDR3: CSGSRTGTSYGYTF. For the CDR3, the DNA is TGCAGCGGATCCCGGACAGGGACCTCATATGGCTACACCTTC.

The chain links TRBV6-6 to TRBJ2-7; tentatively, D is TRBD2 (6 bases). This CDR3 is built from 13 residues. Deletions cut 7 bases from V and 7 bases from J, with 17 bases between. The germline V gene has CDR1 MNHNY and CDR2 SVGAGI (reference sequence). The CDR3 loop is CASTPNFRGEQYF. In DNA, the CDR3 is TGTGCCAGCACCCCTAATTTTCGGGGGGAGCAGTACTTC.

The V gene is TRBV6-1, the J gene TRBJ2-3; D not certain. Germline V gives CDR1 MNHNS, CDR2 SASEGT. Trimming pared 2 bases from V and 2 bases from J, leaving 5 bases between. This CDR3 spans 13 amino acids. The CDR3 region is CASSEPLTDTQYF. CDR3 DNA: TGTGCCAGCAGTGAACCCCTCACAGATACGCAGTATTTT.

V gene TRBV5-1 combines with J gene TRBJ2-5; 9 nucleotides match TRBD2. With 4 bases clipped from V and 5 bases from J, the junction kept 12 bases outside the gene matches. This CDR3 contains 16 residues. Germline CDR1 and CDR2: SGHRS and YFSETQ. CDR3: CASSLSLAGLGETQYF. DNA of the CDR3: TGCGCCAGCAGCCTATCGCTAGCGGGATTGGGGGAGACCCAGTACTTC.

The J gene is TRBJ1-2, the V gene TRBV19; TRBD1 matches at 7 bases. Germline-derived CDR1 and CDR2 are LNHDA and SQIVND (reference sequence). This CDR3 is built from 16 residues. V was pared by 5 bases and J by 3 bases, with 12 bases of the junction left unmatched. The CDR3 spells CASSQTWDSFYYGYTF. Written as DNA, the CDR3 is TGTGCCAGTAGTCAAACTTGGGACAGCTTCTACTATGGCTACACCTTC.

This clone was observed a handful of times. This chain connects TRBV9 to TRBJ2-5, with 10 positions matching TRBD1. With V trimmed by 0 bases and J by 5 bases, 10 bases remained unmatched. Germline CDR1 reads SGDLS; CDR2 reads YYNGEE. The CDR3 loop spans 17 amino acids. The CDR3 reads CASSVATGQGSRETQYF. In DNA form, the CDR3 reads TGTGCCAGCAGCGTAGCTACGGGACAGGGGTCGAGGGAGACCCAGTACTTC.

The V gene is TRBV19, the J gene TRBJ1-1, with D uncertain. Germline V CDR1 and CDR2: LNHDA, SQIVND (reference sequence). The V end lost 3 bases, the J end lost 1 base, and 15 bases lay between the germline ends. The CDR3 sequence is 16 residues long. CDR3 in DNA: TGTGCCAGTAGTATGATCGCTACTACCACGAACACTGAAGCTTTCTTT. It translates to CASSMIATTTNTEAFF.

This clone was recorded only once. V gene TRBV29-1 combines with J gene TRBJ2-6; D is uncertain. The V gene's germline CDR1 is SQVTM and CDR2 ANQGSEA. CDR3 length: 15 amino acids. Trimming took off 1 base at V and 0 bases at J, with 7 bases between the two ends. The CDR3 coding sequence is TGCAGCGTTGAAGGAGTAAACTCTGGGGCCAACGTCCTGACTTTC. Translation gives CSVEGVNSGANVLTF.

This clone was seen once. The V and J genes are TRBV30 and TRBJ2-5; no firm D call. V was clipped by 3 bases and J by 4 bases, with 9 bases between them. The CDR3 has 12 amino acids. Germline V gene lookup returns CDR1 GTSNPN and CDR2 SVGIG (reference sequence). CDR3 loop: CAWSNLPETQYF. The CDR3 DNA reads as TGTGCCTGGAGCAACTTGCCAGAGACCCAGTACTTC. Supplemented by reference TRBV30 and TRBJ2-5, the full variable domain reads SQTIHQWPATLVQPVGSPLSLECTVEGTSNPNLYWYRQAAGRGLQLLFYSVGIGQISSEVPQNLSASRPQDRQFILSSKKLLLSDSGFYLCAWSNLPETQYFGPGTRLLVL.

V gene TRBV2 combines with J gene TRBJ1-1, with D possibly TRBD1 on 6 matching bases. Per germline, CDR1 SNHLY and CDR2 FYNNEI. CDR3 length equals 13 residues. V shed 0 bases and J shed 8 bases, with 10 bases lying between them. The CDR3 reads CASSEASTGEAFF. In nucleotides, the CDR3 is TGTGCCAGCAGTGAAGCATCCACAGGGGAAGCTTTCTTT.

This clone was detected only a few times. The chain links TRBV2 to TRBJ1-1; D gene ambiguous. Germline V lookup: CDR1 SNHLY, CDR2 FYNNEI. The CDR3 sequence is 13 residues long. The V and J ends lost 3 bases and 0 bases respectively, with 5 bases between them. CDR3 loop: CASSDTLNTEAFF. The CDR3 region has the DNA TGTGCCAGCAGTGACACACTGAACACTGAAGCTTTCTTT.

V and J are TRBV5-8 and TRBJ1-1; tentative D call: TRBD1 (6 bases). V was shortened by 2 bases and J by 0 bases, with 20 bases between the two germline ends. CDR1 SGHTS and CDR2 YDEGEE come from the germline V gene. The CDR3 has 18 amino acids. CDR3 protein: CASSLQGSASYLNTEAFF. The CDR3 DNA follows: TGTGCCAGCAGCTTACAGGGTTCGGCGTCCTACTTGAACACTGAAGCTTTCTTT.

CDR3 sequence reads: CASSVATGAGTSGMNEQFF. The CDR3 region has the DNA TGTGCCAGCAGCGTAGCTACAGGGGCCGGGACTAGCGGAATGAATGAGCAGTTCTTC. The rearrangement uses TRBV9 and TRBJ2-1; 11 nucleotides match TRBD2. The junction had 15 bases not matched to a gene; V was cut back by 0 bases and J by 7 bases. Per the germline V gene, CDR1 is SGDLS and CDR2 is YYNGEE. This CDR3 is built from 19 residues.

The chain combines TRBV13 with TRBJ1-3, with 12 nucleotides matching TRBD1. The CDR3 loop spans 19 amino acids. J was trimmed by 4 bases and V by 6 bases; bases with no gene match: 16. Per the germline V gene, CDR1 is PRHDT and CDR2 is FYEKMQ (reference sequence). CDR3 protein: CASSNLGTGGPLGGNTIYF. The CDR3 DNA sequence: TGTGCCAGCAGTAACCTTGGGACAGGGGGCCCGCTCGGCGGAAACACCATATATTTT.